This record looks at one T cell receptor (beta chain) sequence and its context. The data are from a study of blood T cell repertoires in COVID-19. Looking at the study overall: Specimens from acute and convalescent COVID-19 originated in the United States, Italy and Spain.

The trim removed 7 bases at V and 4 bases at J, leaving 7 bases unmatched. This CDR3 is 15 amino acids long. CDR1 and CDR2 (germline): MNHEY, SVGAGI. As originally analysed: From reference gene primer amplification, estimates of nucleated cell counts were derived. Sequencing used immunoSEQ multiplex PCR; TCRdb keeps in-frame clones, though not all of them. The V and J calls and clone size were taken over from that table, and D and trimming were inferred from the DNA. Of 200,000 to 250,000 clones listed, 85% to 90% are singletons. V and J are TRBV6-5 and TRBJ1-5, with 10 bases identical to TRBD1. This TCR derives from a man aged 25 to 40 with COVID-19, enrolled during active disease. Sequencing used peripheral blood. CDR3 bases: TGTGCCAGCAAGGCTCGACAGGGGGCTAATCAGCCCCAGCATTTT. This sequence encodes CASKARQGANQPQHF.